The rows below give T cell receptor beta chains drawn from one sample of a study of brain metastases from non-small cell lung cancer. This table comes from immunoSEQ multiplex PCR, and its TCRdb copy is limited to in-frame clones, with some not included. This table has fewer than 300 clones, more than 70% appearing once. Sequenced sample: tissue from a brain metastasis. The receptors derive from a donor at least 40 years old with non-small cell lung cancer. Both conserved end residues are part of each CDR3.

TRBV5-4	CASSLEPGSRTDTQYF
TRBV7-9	CASSSTSSYNEQFF
TRBV24-1	CATSDSGNDNEQFF
TRBV19	CASSTTWGNTGELFF
TRBV3-1/TRBV3-2	CASSWYDPISYHNSPLHF
TRBV7-9	CASSFAMTVTEAFF
TRBV29-1	CSVEDSGGRRIQYF
TRBV21-1	CASSALTGLGGYTF
TRBV4-2	CASSQDRDGGETQYF
TRBV7-3	CASSLTRRDTQYF
TRBV2	CASSAQSSGNTIYF
TRBV9	CASSVQGRNTEAFF
TRBV10-3	CAISESGLIYEQYF
TRBV5-4	CASSYDAGAYNEQFF
TRBV7-6	CASSPSGLAGTSDTQYF
TRBV5-4	CASSQGLAGTNQETQYF
TRBV6-6	CASRGTSAQGEQYF
TRBV7-9	CASLDLGTAGANVLTF
TRBV18	CASSPVAQIISNYGYTF
TRBV3-1/TRBV3-2	CASSQAHPLQSGVSYEQYF
TRBV19	CASSMGITGYGYTF
TRBV19	CASSIVGTGESPLHF
TRBV19	CASSYRLLREASYGYTF
TRBV3-1/TRBV3-2	CASSSRVEQGYEQYF
TRBV5-4	CASSPGTGYGGEKLFF
TRBV7-2	CASSFMGRIEAFF
TRBV4-2	CASSRGQDEKLFF
TRBV19	CASRPQQGSTDTQYF
TRBV6-5	CASSYSRTIDTQYF
TRBV7-2	CASSLGQISYNEQFF
TRBV13	CASSLGTENGYTF
TRBV12-3/TRBV12-4	CASSLPRTGELFF
TRBV1	CTSRGGAQSRANVLTF
TRBV5-4	CASSPTTDTGELFF
TRBV19	CASSMVFGTPWVAFF
TRBV2	CARSREGYGYTF
TRBV7-2	CASSLMRRRETQYF
TRBV15	CATSTGGSVYTDTQYF
TRBV30	CAWSVKPNTEAFF
TRBV5-6	CASSGAGTDTQYF
TRBV7-9	CASSQTGVTYEQYF
TRBV7-9	CASSFIDSGAGTDTQYF
TRBV29-1	CSVWTGNTEAFF
TRBV9	CASSVVTGKSSYNEQFF
TRBV19	CASSKNVDTEAFF
TRBV4-2	CASSQIGDRQFF
TRBV19	CASNLVTGVNSPLHF